Below are 4 T cell receptor beta chains sequenced from a single sample in a study of shared clonotypes between healthy human individuals. TCRdb's table, derived via immunoSEQ multiplex PCR, lists solely in-frame clones and lacks some. The table includes 2,500,000 or so clones, approximately 94% detected once. The sample taken for sequencing was naive CD4+ T cells sorted from blood. The subset is: CD45RA+ positively selected. Receptor source: a man between 18 and 29 years old in good health.

The chain links TRBV7-6 to TRBJ2-5; maybe TRBD1 (5 bases). Germline CDR1 SGHVS, CDR2 FNYEAQ. Between the trimmed V and J ends, which lost 3 bases and 0 bases, there was a span of 14 bases. There are 16 residues in the CDR3. CDR3 residues: CASSFKTEVYQETQYF. As DNA, the CDR3 is TGTGCCAGCAGCTTCAAGACAGAAGTGTACCAAGAGACCCAGTACTTC.

This sequence joins TRBV14 and TRBJ1-4, with D uncertain. The V gene's germline CDR1 is SGHDN and CDR2 FVKESK. The CDR3 runs to 16 residues. V was pared by 2 bases and J by 5 bases, with 15 bases between. CDR3 in amino acids: CASSQLAGRTNEKLFF. As DNA, the CDR3 is TGTGCCAGCAGCCAATTGGCCGGGAGAACCAATGAAAAACTGTTTTTT.

The chain joins TRBV4-2 to TRBJ1-1, with D possibly matching TRBD1 (5 bases). Germline V CDR1 and CDR2: LGHNA, YNFKEQ. Trimming left V 2 bases short and J 0 bases short, with 16 bases between. The CDR3 has 17 residues. CDR3 nucleotide sequence: TGTGCCAGCAGCCAACACGATCAAGGGGCTGTGAACACTGAAGCTTTCTTT. This sequence encodes CASSQHDQGAVNTEAFF.

The chain has TRBV11-3 and TRBJ1-6; D unresolved. V lost 6 bases and J 7 bases, leaving 10 bases between the germline ends. This CDR3 spans 13 amino acids. Per germline, CDR1 SGHNT and CDR2 YENEEA. CDR3 sequence: CASSYLSNSPLHF. CDR3 sequence (DNA): TGTGCCAGCAGTTATCTATCCAATTCACCCCTCCACTTT.